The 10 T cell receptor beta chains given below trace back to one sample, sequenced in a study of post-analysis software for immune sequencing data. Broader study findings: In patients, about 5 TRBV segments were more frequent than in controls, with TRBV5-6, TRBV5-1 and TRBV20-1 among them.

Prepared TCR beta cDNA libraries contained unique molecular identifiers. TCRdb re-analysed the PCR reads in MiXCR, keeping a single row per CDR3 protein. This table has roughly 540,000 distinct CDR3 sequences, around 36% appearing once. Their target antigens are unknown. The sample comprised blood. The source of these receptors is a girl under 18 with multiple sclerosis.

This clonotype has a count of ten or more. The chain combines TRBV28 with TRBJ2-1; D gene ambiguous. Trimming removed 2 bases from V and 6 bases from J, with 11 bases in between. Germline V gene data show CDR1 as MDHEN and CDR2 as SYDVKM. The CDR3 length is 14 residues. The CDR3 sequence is CASSLVRTVNEQFF. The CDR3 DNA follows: TGTGCCAGCAGTTTAGTCCGGACCGTCAATGAGCAGTTCTTC.

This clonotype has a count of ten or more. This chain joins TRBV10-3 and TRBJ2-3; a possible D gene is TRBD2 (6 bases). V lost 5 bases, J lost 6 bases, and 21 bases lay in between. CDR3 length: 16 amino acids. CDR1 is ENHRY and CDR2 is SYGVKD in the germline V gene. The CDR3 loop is CAISPQGSLASDTQYF. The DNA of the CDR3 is TGTGCCATCAGTCCTCAGGGTTCACTAGCCTCGGATACGCAGTATTTT.

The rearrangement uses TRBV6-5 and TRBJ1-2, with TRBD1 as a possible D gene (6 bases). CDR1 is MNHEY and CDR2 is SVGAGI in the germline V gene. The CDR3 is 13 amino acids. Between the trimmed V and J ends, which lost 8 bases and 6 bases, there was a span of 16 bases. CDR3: CASSRGGADGYTF. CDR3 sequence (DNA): TGTGCCAGCTCCCGCGGGGGGGCCGATGGCTACACCTTC.

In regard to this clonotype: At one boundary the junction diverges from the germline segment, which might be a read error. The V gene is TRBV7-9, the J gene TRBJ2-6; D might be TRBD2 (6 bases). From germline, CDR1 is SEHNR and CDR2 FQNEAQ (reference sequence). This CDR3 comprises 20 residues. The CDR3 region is CASSPRSSSEQFSGANVLTF. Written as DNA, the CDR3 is TGTGCCAGCAGCCCTCGTTCGTCTAGCGAGCAGTTCTCTGGGGCCAACGTCCTGACTTTT.

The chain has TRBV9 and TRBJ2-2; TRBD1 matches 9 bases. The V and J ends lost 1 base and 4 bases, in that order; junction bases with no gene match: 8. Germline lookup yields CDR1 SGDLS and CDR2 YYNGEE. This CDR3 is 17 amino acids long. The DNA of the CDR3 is TGTGCCAGCAGCGTACATAGGACAGGGGCGTTCACCGGGGAGCTGTTTTTT. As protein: CASSVHRTGAFTGELFF. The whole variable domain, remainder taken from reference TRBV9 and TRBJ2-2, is DSGVTQTPKHLITATGQRVTLRCSPRSGDLSVYWYQQSLDQGLQFLIQYYNGEERAKGNILERFSAQQFPDLHSELNLSSLELGDSALYFCASSVHRTGAFTGELFFGEGSRLTVL.

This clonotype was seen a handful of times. DNA of the CDR3: TGTGCCAGCAGGGGACTAGCGGGGGGGCCCGGCTACAATGAGCAGTTCTTC. Amino acids: CASRGLAGGPGYNEQFF. The chain links TRBV28 to TRBJ2-1; 16 bases agree with TRBD2. The CDR3 totals 17 residues. The germline gives CDR1 MDHEN, CDR2 SYDVKM. After removal of 6 bases from V and 3 bases from J, the junction contained 5 bases not matched to a gene.

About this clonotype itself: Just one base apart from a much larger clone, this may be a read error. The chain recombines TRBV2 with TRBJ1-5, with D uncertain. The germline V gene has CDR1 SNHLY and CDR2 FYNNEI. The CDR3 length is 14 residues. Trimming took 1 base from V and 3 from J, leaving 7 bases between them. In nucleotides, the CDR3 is TGTGCCAGCAGTGAAGGCCAGTTCAATCAGCCCCAGCATTTT. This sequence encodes CASSEGQFNQPQHF.

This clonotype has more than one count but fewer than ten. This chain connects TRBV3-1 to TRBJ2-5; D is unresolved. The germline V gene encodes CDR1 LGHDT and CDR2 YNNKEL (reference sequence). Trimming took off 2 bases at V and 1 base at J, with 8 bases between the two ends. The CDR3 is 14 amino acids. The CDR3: CASSQHPGQETQYF. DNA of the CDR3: TGTGCCAGCAGCCAACATCCGGGCCAAGAGACCCAGTACTTC.

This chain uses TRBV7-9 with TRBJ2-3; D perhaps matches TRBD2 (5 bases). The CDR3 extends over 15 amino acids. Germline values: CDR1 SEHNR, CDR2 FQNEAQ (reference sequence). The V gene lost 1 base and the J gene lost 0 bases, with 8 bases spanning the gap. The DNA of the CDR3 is TGTGCCAGCAGCTTAGGGAGGACTAGCACAGATACGCAGTATTTT. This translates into CASSLGRTSTDTQYF.

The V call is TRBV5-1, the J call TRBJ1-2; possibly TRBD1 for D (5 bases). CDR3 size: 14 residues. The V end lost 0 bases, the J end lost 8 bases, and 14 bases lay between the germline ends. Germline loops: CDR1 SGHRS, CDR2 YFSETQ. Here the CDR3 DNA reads TGCGCCAGCAGCTTGGCGGGGCAACCATACGGCTACACCTTC. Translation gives CASSLAGQPYGYTF.